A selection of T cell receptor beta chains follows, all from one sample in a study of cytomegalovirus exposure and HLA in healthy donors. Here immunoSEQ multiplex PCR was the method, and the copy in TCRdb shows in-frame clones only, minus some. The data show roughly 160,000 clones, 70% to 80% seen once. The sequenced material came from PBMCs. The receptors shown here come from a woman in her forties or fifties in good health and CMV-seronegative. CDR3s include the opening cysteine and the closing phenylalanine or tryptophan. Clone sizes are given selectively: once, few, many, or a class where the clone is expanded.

CDR3 protein: CASSNRGQGGYGYTF
clone size: few
J gene: TRBJ1-2
V gene: TRBV4-1

CDR3 protein: CASTSTTLSYEQYF
clone size: -
J gene: TRBJ2-7
V gene: TRBV7-2

CDR3 protein: CASSLDWTGANQPQHF
clone size: -
J gene: TRBJ1-5
V gene: TRBV5-1

CDR3 protein: CASSSWDRGQSPLHF
clone size: -
J gene: TRBJ1-6
V gene: TRBV5-5

CDR3 protein: CASSPIRVYQETQYF
clone size: -
J gene: TRBJ2-5
V gene: TRBV28

CDR3 protein: CASSPRTDLNTEAFF
clone size: -
J gene: TRBJ1-1
V gene: TRBV18

CDR3 protein: CASTHGQGSYGYTF
clone size: -
J gene: TRBJ1-2
V gene: TRBV6-6

CDR3 protein: CASSLDRGYYEQYF
clone size: -
J gene: TRBJ2-7
V gene: TRBV5-5

CDR3 protein: CASSRVTGGFADTQYF
clone size: -
J gene: TRBJ2-3
V gene: TRBV2

CDR3 protein: CASSPSTGANTEAFF
clone size: -
J gene: TRBJ1-1
V gene: TRBV18

CDR3 protein: CSITLRETQYF
clone size: few
J gene: TRBJ2-5
V gene: TRBV20-1

CDR3 protein: CASSGGTTYEQYF
clone size: -
J gene: TRBJ2-7
V gene: TRBV9

CDR3 protein: CASSLGLTTTGELFF
clone size: -
J gene: TRBJ2-2
V gene: TRBV7-3

CDR3 protein: CASSLGRDRFDEQYF
clone size: -
J gene: TRBJ2-7
V gene: TRBV7-9

CDR3 protein: CASSLGGYGYTF
clone size: -
J gene: TRBJ1-2
V gene: TRBV6-1

CDR3 protein: CAIRLGTGSLNTEAFF
clone size: few
J gene: TRBJ1-1
V gene: TRBV10-3

CDR3 protein: CAISDGTLNEKLFF
clone size: -
J gene: TRBJ1-4
V gene: TRBV10-3

CDR3 protein: CASSPPGLAGPDTQYF
clone size: -
J gene: TRBJ2-3
V gene: TRBV18

CDR3 protein: CASSPRGIPEAFF
clone size: once
J gene: TRBJ1-1
V gene: TRBV7-2

CDR3 protein: CASSTDRGPYNSPLHF
clone size: -
J gene: TRBJ1-6
V gene: TRBV19

CDR3 protein: CASSGGPGGELFF
clone size: -
J gene: TRBJ2-2
V gene: TRBV7-7

CDR3 protein: CASTPRTASNTEAFF
clone size: few
J gene: TRBJ1-1
V gene: TRBV2